The rows below give T cell receptor beta chains drawn from one sample of a study of T cells after yellow fever vaccination. TCRdb called the 5' RACE reads again in MiXCR, with one record for every CDR3 protein. This repertoire shows a few hundred thousand distinct CDR3 sequences, around 4.9% found once; its top ten account for roughly 3.5%. The sample in question was CD4+ T cells sorted from PBMCs, obtained on the day of the yellow fever booster vaccination. All receptors come from a man aged 18 to 30 who received the YFV17D yellow fever vaccine. Each CDR3 is given with its conserved first and last residue.

TRBJ2-5,TRBV7-2,14,CASRLYRGQETQYF
TRBJ1-1,TRBV4-3,14,CASSQSQGHPGAFF
TRBJ1-5,TRBV7-2,14,CASSWSMGSRPQHF
TRBJ2-3,TRBV11-2,17,CASSLARGVLRTDTQYF
TRBJ2-1,TRBV10-1,15,CASSGGTSGRNEQFF
TRBJ1-2,TRBV6-5,14,CASSPGDRAAGYTF
TRBJ2-3,TRBV7-2,16,CASSLVASGGDDTQYF
TRBJ1-1,TRBV12-3/TRBV12-4,14,CATYRDLLNTEAFF
TRBJ2-2,TRBV5-1,13,CASSLLAAGELFF
TRBJ2-7,TRBV20-1,14,CSAHTGTGFYEQYF
TRBJ1-4,TRBV20-1,14,CSYRVPATNEKLFF
TRBJ2-1,TRBV3-1,13,CASSPGDLRGQFF
TRBJ2-7,TRBV4-2,15,CASSQEGQYRYEQYF
TRBJ2-3,TRBV7-2,12,CASSIATDTQYF
TRBJ2-1,TRBV18,15,CASSPPGAGGNEQFF
TRBJ2-5,TRBV30,14,CAWETGVGQETQYF
TRBJ2-7,TRBV18,17,CASSPTPGTGGNDEQYF
TRBJ1-3,TRBV5-1,16,CASSLGWGSSGNTIYF